This T cell receptor beta chain was profiled in a study of human T cells and chemical hapten exposure. Across the whole study: Patients, largely female, had alopecia areata, totalis or universalis.

Time point of the sample: patch test 1, 2 weeks after DPC sensitization. Treatment here: therapeutic diphenylcyclopropenone sensitization with weekly scalp DPC. The germline CDR1 and CDR2 sequences are SGHNT and YENEEA. V was clipped by 4 bases and J by 9 bases, with 10 bases between them. This CDR3 comprises 12 residues. TCRdb ran MiXCR on the RACE reads and lists one entry per CDR3 protein. The table lists tens of thousands of distinct CDR3 sequences, more than 9% of them singletons. This chain joins TRBV11-3 and TRBJ2-1; TRBD1 is a possible D gene (5 bases). The sequence derives from a man aged 40-55 years with alopecia areata. Some clones in this sample may be carry-over from other donors' samples. The sequencing here drew on whole blood, taken in connection with sensitization to the hapten diphenylcyclopropenone (DPC). In DNA, the CDR3 is TGTGCCAGCAGCTCCAGGGTACCTGAGCAGTTCTTC. Translation: CASSSRVPEQFF.